This entry features one TCR beta chain sequence. These data come from a study of blood T cell repertoires in COVID-19. Those enrolled, adults aged roughly 18 to 95 years, came from fewer than 25 US areas. Grouping used clinical history reported by participants in a survey and questionnaire. All recovered Cohort 3 donors got two negative PCRs, got clearance, or saw symptom resolution. Germline loops: CDR1 MNHEY, CDR2 SVGEGT. This CDR3 spans 11 amino acids. The germline V and J ends were trimmed by 5 bases and 12 bases, with 11 bases remaining between them. Original analysis: Estimation of nucleated cell counts was performed using reference gene primer amplification. Sequenced by immunoSEQ multiplex PCR; TCRdb stores in-frame clones only, minus some. V and J calls plus clone size are reproduced from that table; the DNA served to infer D and trimming. The sample shows under 150,000 clones, 86% of them seen only once.

This TCR derives from a woman aged 45-65 years who had recovered from COVID-19. Sequencing was done on a sample of PBMCs or T cells enriched from blood (not recorded which). The chain is built from TRBV6-2 or TRBV6-3 and TRBJ2-1; D unclear. The CDR3 DNA follows: TGTGCCAGCAGTCAGAGGTATCGGCAGTTCTTC. Translated, it gives CASSQRYRQFF.